The 8 T cell receptor beta chains below all came from one sample that was sequenced in a study of cytomegalovirus exposure and HLA in healthy donors. PCR amplification relied on 60 Vbeta primers (plus 13 Jbeta primers). Measured with immunoSEQ multiplex PCR; TCRdb has only the in-frame clones, and not every one. Found here are around 130,000 clones, approximately 80% of them singletons; the top ten hold around 2.3%. The material sequenced was PBMCs. The receptors come from a woman between 40 and 55 years old in good health and CMV-seronegative.

V and J are TRBV7-8 and TRBJ2-7; D is undetermined. This CDR3 region has 14 residues. V gave up 5 bases and J gave up 3 bases, with 14 bases separating them. Per germline, CDR1 SGHVS and CDR2 FQNEAQ. CDR3 nucleotides: TGTGCCAGCAGCCTTTACAGTGGCGACTACGAGCAGTACTTC. This gives the protein CASSLYSGDYEQYF.

This rearrangement joins TRBV28 to TRBJ2-1; 7 bases fit TRBD2. CDR3 length equals 14 residues. Losses at the gene ends were 3 bases for V and 6 bases for J; bases not matched to a gene: 5. Germline values: CDR1 MDHEN, CDR2 SYDVKM. CDR3 in amino acids: CASSLSGTFNEQFF. Written as DNA, the CDR3 is TGTGCCAGCAGTTTGAGCGGGACTTTCAATGAGCAGTTCTTC.

The chain couples TRBV2 to TRBJ2-3; 10 bases are shared with TRBD2. The CDR3 spans 13 residues. CDR1 is SNHLY, CDR2 FYNNEI, per germline. V shed 6 bases and J 5 bases; nucleotides not matched to a gene: 2. CDR3 protein: CASRLAGVDTQYF. CDR3 nucleotide sequence: TGTGCCAGCAGGCTAGCGGGAGTAGATACGCAGTATTTT.

As concerns this clone: At one end, the junction sequence differs from germline, possibly due to a read error. V is TRBV29-1 and J is TRBJ2-1; tentatively, D is TRBD2 (5 bases). CDR1 is SQVTM, CDR2 ANQGSEA, per germline. The length of the CDR3 is 10 residues. In nucleotides, the CDR3 is TGCAGCGTTGAAATGGCTAGCACGATCTTC. Translating it yields CSVEMASTIF.

V and J are TRBV5-1 and TRBJ2-5; maybe TRBD1 (5 bases). The tail of the sequence fits TRBJ2-7 better, so the J call may be wrong. Germline-derived CDR1 and CDR2 are SGHRS and YFSETQ. This CDR3 contains 16 residues. The CDR3 protein is CASSLGLAGNSYEQYF. DNA for the CDR3: TGCGCCAGCAGCTTGGGCTTGGCAGGGAACTCCTACGAGCAGTACTTC.

J is TRBJ2-1 and V is TRBV13, with D possibly being TRBD2 (6 bases). This CDR3 is 14 amino acids long. Germline V lookup: CDR1 PRHDT, CDR2 FYEKMQ (reference sequence). Trimming removed 1 base from V and 6 bases from J, with 10 bases in between. The CDR3 region is CASSLASAGNEQFF. The CDR3 nucleotides read TGTGCCAGCAGCTTAGCTAGCGCCGGCAATGAGCAGTTCTTC.

The chain recombines TRBV10-2 with TRBJ2-2, with D perhaps TRBD1 (6 bases). CDR3 length: 14 residues. Germline lookup yields CDR1 WSHSY and CDR2 SAAADI. Between the trimmed V and J ends, which lost 7 bases and 1 base, there was a span of 10 bases. The CDR3 reads CASNRELNTGELFF. The CDR3 DNA reads as TGCGCCAGCAACAGGGAGCTGAACACCGGGGAGCTGTTTTTT.

This clone was seen once. V gene TRBV6-1 combines with J gene TRBJ1-2, with D maybe TRBD1 (5 bases). The germline V and J ends were trimmed by 3 bases and 1 base, with 9 bases remaining between them. Germline V lookup: CDR1 MNHNS, CDR2 SASEGT. The CDR3 extends over 14 amino acids. The CDR3 sequence: CASSEQGSNYGYTF. The CDR3 coding sequence is TGTGCCAGCAGTGAGCAGGGCAGTAACTATGGCTACACCTTC.